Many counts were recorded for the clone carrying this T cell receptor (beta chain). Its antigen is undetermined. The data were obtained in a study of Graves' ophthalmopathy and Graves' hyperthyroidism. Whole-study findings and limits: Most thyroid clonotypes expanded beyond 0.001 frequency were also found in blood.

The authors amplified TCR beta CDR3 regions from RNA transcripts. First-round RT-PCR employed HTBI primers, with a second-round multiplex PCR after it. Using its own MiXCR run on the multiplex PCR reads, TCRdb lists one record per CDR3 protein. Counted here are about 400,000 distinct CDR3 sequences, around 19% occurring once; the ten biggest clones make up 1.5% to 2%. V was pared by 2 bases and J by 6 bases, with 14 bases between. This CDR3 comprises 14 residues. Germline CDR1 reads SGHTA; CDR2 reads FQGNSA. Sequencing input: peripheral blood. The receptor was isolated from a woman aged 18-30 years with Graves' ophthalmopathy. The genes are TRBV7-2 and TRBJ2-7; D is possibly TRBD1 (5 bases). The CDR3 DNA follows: TGTGCCAGCAGCTTAAGCCCAGGGTCGGTCGAGCAGTACTTC. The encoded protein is CASSLSPGSVEQYF.